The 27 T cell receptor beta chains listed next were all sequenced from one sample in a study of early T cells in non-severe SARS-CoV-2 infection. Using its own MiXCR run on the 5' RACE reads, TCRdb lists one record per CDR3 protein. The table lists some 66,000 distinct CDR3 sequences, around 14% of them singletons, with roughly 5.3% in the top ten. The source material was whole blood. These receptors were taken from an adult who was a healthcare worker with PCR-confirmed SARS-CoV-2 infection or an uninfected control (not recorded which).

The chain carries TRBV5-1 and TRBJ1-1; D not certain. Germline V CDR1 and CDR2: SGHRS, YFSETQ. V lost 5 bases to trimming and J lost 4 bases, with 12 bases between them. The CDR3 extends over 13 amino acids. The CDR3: CASRAPGSTEAFF. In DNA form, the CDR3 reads TGCGCCAGCAGGGCCCCGGGATCCACTGAAGCTTTCTTT.

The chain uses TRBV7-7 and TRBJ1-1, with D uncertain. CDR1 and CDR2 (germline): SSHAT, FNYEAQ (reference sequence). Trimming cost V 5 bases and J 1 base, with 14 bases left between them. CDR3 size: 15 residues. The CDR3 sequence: CASSPEIGENTEAFF. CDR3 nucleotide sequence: TGTGCCAGCAGCCCTGAAATCGGGGAGAACACTGAAGCTTTCTTT.

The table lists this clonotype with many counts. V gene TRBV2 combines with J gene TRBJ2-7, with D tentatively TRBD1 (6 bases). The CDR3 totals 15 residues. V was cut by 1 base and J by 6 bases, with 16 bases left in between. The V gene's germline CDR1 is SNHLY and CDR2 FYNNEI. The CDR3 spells CASSEVQGGRSEQYF. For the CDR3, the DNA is TGTGCCAGCAGTGAAGTACAAGGGGGTCGGAGCGAGCAGTACTTC.

CDR3 in DNA: TGTGCCAGCAGCTTAATCCCCTACGAGCAGTACTTC. This translates into CASSLIPYEQYF. V and J are TRBV13 and TRBJ2-7; no clear D. Trimming removed 2 bases at V and 2 bases at J, with 4 bases between. The CDR3 length is 12 residues. Germline V CDR1 and CDR2: PRHDT, FYEKMQ (reference sequence). The whole variable domain, remainder taken from reference TRBV13 and TRBJ2-7, is AAGVIQSPRHLIKEKRETATLKCYPIPRHDTVYWYQQGPGQDPQFLISFYEKMQSDKGSIPDRFSAQQFSDYHSELNMSSLELGDSALYFCASSLIPYEQYFGPGTRLTVT.

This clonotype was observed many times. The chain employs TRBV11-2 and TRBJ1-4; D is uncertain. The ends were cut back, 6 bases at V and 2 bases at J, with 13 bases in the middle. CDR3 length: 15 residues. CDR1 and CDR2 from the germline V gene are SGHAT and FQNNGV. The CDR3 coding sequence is TGTGCCAGCAGTCGAAGCTCCGGGACTAATGAAAAACTGTTTTTT. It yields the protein CASSRSSGTNEKLFF.

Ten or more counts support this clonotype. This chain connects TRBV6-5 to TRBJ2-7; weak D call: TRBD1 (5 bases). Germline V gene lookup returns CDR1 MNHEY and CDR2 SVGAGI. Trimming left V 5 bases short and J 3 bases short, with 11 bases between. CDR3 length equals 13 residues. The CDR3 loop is CASSQGTYYEQYF. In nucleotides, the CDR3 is TGTGCCAGCAGTCAGGGAACCTACTACGAGCAGTACTTC.

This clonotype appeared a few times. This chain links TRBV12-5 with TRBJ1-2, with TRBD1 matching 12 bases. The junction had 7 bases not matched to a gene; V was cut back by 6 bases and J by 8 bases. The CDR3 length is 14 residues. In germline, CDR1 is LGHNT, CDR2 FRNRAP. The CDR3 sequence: CASGRGQGADGYTF. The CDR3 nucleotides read TGTGCTAGTGGCCGGGGACAGGGGGCGGACGGCTACACCTTC.

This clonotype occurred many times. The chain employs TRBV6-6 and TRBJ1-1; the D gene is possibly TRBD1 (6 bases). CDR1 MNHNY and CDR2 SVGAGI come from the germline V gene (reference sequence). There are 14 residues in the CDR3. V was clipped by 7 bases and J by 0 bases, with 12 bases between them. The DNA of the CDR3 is TGTGCCAGCAACCGACAGGTCTTGAACACTGAAGCTTTCTTT. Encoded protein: CASNRQVLNTEAFF.

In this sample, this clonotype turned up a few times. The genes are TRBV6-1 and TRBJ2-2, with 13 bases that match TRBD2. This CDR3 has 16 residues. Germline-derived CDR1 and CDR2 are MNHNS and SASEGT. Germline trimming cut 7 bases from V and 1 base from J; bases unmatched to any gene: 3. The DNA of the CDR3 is TGTGCCAGCACCGGGACTAGCGGGGTGAACACCGGGGAGCTGTTTTTT. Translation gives CASTGTSGVNTGELFF.

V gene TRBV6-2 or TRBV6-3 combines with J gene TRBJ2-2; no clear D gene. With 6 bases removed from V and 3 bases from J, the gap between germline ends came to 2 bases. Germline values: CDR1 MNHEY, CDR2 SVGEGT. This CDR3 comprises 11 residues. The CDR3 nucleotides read TGTGCCAGCAGCCACACCGGGGAGCTGTTTTTT. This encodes CASSHTGELFF.

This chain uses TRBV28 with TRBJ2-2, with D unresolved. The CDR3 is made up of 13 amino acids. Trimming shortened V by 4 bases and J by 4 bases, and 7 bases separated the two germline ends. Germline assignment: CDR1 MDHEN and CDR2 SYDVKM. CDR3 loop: CASSSDRTGELFF. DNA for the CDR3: TGTGCCAGCAGTTCTGATCGCACCGGGGAGCTGTTTTTT.

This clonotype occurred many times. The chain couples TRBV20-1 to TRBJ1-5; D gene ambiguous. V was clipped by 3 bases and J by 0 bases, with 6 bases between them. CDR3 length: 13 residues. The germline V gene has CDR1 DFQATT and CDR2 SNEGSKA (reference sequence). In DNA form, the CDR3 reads TGCAGTGCTAGTATAGGTAGCAATCAGCCCCAGCATTTT. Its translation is CSASIGSNQPQHF.

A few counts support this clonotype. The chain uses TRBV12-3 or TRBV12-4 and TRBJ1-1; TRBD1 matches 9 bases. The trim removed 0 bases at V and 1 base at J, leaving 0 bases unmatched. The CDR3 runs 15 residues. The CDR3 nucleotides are TGTGCCAGCAGTTTAGCGGGACAGGGGAACACTGAAGCTTTCTTT. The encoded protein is CASSLAGQGNTEAFF.

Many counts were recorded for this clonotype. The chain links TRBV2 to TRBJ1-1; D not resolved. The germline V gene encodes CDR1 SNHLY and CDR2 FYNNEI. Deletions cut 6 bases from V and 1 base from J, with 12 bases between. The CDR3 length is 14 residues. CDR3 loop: CASSLRSENTEAFF. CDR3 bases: TGTGCCAGCAGCCTCAGGAGCGAGAACACTGAAGCTTTCTTT.

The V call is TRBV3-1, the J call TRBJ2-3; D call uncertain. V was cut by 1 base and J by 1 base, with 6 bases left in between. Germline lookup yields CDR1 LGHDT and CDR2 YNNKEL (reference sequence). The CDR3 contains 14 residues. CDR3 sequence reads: CASSQGGGTDTQYF. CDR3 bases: TGTGCCAGCAGCCAAGGGGGTGGCACAGATACGCAGTATTTT.

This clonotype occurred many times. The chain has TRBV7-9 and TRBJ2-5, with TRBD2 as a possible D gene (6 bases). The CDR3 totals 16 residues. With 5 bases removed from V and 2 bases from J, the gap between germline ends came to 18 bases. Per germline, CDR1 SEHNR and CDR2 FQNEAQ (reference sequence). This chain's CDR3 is CASSPTRLGRQETQYF. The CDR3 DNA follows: TGTGCCAGCAGCCCTACCCGACTAGGACGACAAGAGACCCAGTACTTC.

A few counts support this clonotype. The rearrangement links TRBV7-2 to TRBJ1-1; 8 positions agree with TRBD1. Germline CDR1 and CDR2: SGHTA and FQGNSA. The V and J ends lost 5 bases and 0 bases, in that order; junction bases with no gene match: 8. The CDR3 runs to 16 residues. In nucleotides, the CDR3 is TGTGCCAGCAGCCGAAGAACGGGACAGGTGAACACTGAAGCTTTCTTT. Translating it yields CASSRRTGQVNTEAFF. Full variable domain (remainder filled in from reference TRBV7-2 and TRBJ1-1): GAGVSQSPSNKVTEKGKDVELRCDPISGHTALYWYRQSLGQGLEFLIYFQGNSAPDKSGLPSDRFSAERTGGSVSTLTIQRTQQEDSAVYLCASSRRTGQVNTEAFFGQGTRLTVV.

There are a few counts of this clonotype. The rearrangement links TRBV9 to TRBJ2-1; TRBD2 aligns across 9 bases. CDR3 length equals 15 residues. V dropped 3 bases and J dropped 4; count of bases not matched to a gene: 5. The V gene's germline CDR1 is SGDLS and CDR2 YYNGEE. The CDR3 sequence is CASSGPSGVYNEQFF. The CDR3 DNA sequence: TGTGCCAGCAGCGGACCTAGCGGGGTTTACAATGAGCAGTTCTTC. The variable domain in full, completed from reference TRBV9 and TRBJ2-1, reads DSGVTQTPKHLITATGQRVTLRCSPRSGDLSVYWYQQSLDQGLQFLIQYYNGEERAKGNILERFSAQQFPDLHSELNLSSLELGDSALYFCASSGPSGVYNEQFFGPGTRLTVL.

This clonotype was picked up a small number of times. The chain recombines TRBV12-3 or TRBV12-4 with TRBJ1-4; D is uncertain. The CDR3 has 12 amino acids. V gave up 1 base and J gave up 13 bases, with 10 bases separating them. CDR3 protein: CASSLGPSRLFF. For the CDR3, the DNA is TGTGCCAGCAGTTTAGGTCCCAGCCGACTGTTTTTT.

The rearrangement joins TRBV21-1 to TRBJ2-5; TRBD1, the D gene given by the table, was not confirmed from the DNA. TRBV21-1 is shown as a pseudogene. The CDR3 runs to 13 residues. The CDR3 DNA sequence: TGTGCCAGCAGCAAACACAGGGGAGAGACCCAGTACTTC. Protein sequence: CASSKHRGETQYF.

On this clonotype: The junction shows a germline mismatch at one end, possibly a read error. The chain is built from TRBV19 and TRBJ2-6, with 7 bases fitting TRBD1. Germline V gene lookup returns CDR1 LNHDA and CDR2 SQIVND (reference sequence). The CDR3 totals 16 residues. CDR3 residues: CASSGTDSVGVNVLTF. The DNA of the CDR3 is TGTGCCAGCTCCGGGACAGACTCCGTCGGGGTCAACGTCCTGACTTTC. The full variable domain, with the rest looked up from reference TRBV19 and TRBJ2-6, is DGGITQSPKYLFRKEGQNVTLSCEQNLNHDAMYWYRQDPGQGLRLIYYSQIVNDFQKGDIAEGYSVSREKKESFPLTVTSAQKNPTAFYLCASSGTDSVGVNVLTFGAGSRLTVL.

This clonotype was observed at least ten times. The CDR3 loop reads CAWSVRRETQYF. As DNA, the CDR3 is TGTGCCTGGAGTGTACGTAGAGAGACCCAGTACTTC. The rearrangement joins TRBV30 to TRBJ2-5; D is uncertain. Germline CDR1 and CDR2: GTSNPN and SVGIG (reference sequence). The CDR3 loop spans 12 amino acids. Between the trimmed V and J ends, which lost 0 bases and 4 bases, there was a span of 6 bases.

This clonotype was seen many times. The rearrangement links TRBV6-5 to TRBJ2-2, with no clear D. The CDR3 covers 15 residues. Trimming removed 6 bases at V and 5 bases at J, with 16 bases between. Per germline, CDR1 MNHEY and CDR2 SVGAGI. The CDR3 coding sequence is TGTGCCAGCAGCCTTGGGCCCCCTCGTACCGGGGAGCTGTTTTTT. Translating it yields CASSLGPPRTGELFF.

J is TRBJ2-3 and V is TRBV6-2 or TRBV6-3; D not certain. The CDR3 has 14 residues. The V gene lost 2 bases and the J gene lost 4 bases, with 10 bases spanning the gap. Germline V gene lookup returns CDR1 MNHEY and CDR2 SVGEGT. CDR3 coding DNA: TGTGCCAGCAGTTACCGTAGGGTGCCAGATACGCAGTATTTT. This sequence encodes CASSYRRVPDTQYF.

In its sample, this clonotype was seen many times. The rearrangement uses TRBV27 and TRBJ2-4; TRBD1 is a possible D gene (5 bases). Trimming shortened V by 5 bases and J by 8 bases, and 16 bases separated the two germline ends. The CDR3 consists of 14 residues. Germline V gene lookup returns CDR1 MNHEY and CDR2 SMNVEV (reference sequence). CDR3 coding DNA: TGTGCCAGCAGTGCCGCAGGGCCTCGAGACATTCAGTACTTC. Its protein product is CASSAAGPRDIQYF.

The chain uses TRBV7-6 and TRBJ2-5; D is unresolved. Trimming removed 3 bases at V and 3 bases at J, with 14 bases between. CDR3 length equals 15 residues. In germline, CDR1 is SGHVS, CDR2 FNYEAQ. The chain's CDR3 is CASSFKTGAKETQYF. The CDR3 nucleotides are TGTGCCAGCAGCTTTAAGACCGGCGCAAAAGAGACCCAGTACTTC. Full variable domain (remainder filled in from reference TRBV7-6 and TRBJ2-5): GAGVSQSPRYKVTKRGQDVALRCDPISGHVSLYWYRQALGQGPEFLTYFNYEAQQDKSGLPNDRFSAERPEGSISTLTIQRTEQRDSAMYRCASSFKTGAKETQYFGPGTRLLVL.

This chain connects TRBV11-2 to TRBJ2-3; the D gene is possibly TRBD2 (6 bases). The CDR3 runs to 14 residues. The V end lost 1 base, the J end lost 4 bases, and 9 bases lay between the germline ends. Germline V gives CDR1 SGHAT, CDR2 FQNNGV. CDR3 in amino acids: CASSLAGDPDTQYF. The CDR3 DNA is TGTGCCAGCAGCTTAGCGGGAGACCCAGATACGCAGTATTTT.